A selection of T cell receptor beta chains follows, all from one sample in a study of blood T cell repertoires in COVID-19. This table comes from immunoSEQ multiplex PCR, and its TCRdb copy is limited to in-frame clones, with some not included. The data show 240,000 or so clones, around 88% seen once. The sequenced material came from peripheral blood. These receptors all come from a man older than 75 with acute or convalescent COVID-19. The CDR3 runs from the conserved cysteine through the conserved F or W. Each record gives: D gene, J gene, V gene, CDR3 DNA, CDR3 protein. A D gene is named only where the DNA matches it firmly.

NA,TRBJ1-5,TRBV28,TGTGCCAGCAGTTTCAACGAGGCCCAGCATTTT,CASSFNEAQHF
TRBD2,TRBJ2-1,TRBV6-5,TGTGCCGCGGGGGAGCCGCCCTACAATGAGCAGTTCTTC,CAAGEPPYNEQFF
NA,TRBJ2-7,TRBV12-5,TGTGCTAGTGGTCCCAACCCCCGGGAGCTACCCGGATCTATTCCTTTTGCCTTCTACGAGCAGTACTTC,CASGPNPRELPGSIPFAFYEQYF
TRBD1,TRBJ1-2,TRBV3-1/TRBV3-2,TGTGCCAGCAGCCAAGACAGGGGGTGGAACTATGGCTACACCTTC,CASSQDRGWNYGYTF
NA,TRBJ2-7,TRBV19,TGTGCCAGTAGTCCCCGGCGGGAAAGGTCCTACGAGCAGTACTTC,CASSPRRERSYEQYF
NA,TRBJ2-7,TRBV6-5,TGTGCCAGCAGACTGGGGGCTCTTGAGCAGTACTTC,CASRLGALEQYF
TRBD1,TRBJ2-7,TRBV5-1,TGCGCCAGCAGCTTGGACAGGGGGAATTACGAGCAGTACTTC,CASSLDRGNYEQYF
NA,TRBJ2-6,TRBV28,TGTGCCAGCAATAGTGTCCGTTTAACCTCTGGGGCCAACGTCCTGACTTTC,CASNSVRLTSGANVLTF
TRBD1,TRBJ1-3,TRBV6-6,TGTGCCAGCAGTCCGACAGGGCTCTCTGGAAACACCATATATTTT,CASSPTGLSGNTIYF
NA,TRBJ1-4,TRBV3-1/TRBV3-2,TGTGCCAGCAGCCGAGGGGACACGCCGTTTTTT,CASSRGDTPFF
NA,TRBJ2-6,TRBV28,TGTGCCATCAAAGGTATGGACAGAAACATTGGGGCCAACGTCCTGACTTTC,CAIKGMDRNIGANVLTF